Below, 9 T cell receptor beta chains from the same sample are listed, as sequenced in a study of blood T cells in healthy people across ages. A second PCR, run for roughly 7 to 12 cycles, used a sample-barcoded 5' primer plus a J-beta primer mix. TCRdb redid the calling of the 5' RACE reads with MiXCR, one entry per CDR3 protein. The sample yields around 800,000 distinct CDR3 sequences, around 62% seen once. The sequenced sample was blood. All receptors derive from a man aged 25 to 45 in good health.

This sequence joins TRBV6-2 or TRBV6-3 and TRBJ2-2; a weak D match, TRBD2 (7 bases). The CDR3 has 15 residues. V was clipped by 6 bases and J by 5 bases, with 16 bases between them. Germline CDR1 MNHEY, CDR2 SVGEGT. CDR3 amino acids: CASRRRGGGTGELFF. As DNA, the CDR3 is TGTGCCAGCAGGCGACGAGGGGGGGGGACCGGGGAGCTGTTTTTT.

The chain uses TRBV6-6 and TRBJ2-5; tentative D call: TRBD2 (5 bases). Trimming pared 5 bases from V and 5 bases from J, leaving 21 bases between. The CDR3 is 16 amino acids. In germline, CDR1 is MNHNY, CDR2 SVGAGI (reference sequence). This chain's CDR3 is CASSPRVEGRWETQYF. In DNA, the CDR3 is TGTGCCAGCAGTCCTAGGGTCGAGGGTCGTTGGGAGACCCAGTACTTC.

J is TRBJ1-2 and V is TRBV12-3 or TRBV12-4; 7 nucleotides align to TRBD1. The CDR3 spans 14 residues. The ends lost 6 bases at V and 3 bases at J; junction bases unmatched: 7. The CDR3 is CASSPRQGYYGYTF. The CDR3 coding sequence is TGTGCCAGCAGCCCTAGACAGGGCTACTATGGCTACACCTTC.

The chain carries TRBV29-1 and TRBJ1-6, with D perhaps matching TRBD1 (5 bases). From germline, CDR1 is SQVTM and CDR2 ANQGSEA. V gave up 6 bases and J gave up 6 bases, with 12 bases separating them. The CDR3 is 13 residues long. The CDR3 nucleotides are TGCAGCGTCGCCCAGGGTAGTAATTCACCCCTCCACTTT. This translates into CSVAQGSNSPLHF.

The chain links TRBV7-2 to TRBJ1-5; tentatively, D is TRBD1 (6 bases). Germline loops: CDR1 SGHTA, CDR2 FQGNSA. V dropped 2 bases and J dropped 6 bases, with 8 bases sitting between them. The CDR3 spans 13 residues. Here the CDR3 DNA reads TGTGCCAGCAGCTTACTGGGGGCTCAGCCCCAGCATTTT. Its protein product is CASSLLGAQPQHF.

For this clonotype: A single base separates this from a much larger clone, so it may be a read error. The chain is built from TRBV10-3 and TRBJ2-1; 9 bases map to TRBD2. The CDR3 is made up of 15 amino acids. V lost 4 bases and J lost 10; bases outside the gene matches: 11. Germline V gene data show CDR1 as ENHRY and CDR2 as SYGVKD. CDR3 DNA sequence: TGTGCCATCAGTGCATTAGCGGGGGACGTGAAGGAGCAGTTCTTC. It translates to CAISALAGDVKEQFF.

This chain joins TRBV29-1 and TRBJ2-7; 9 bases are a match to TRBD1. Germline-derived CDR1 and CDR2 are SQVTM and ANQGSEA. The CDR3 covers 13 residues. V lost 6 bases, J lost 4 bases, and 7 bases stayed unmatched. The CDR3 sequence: CSVSDRGGYEQYF. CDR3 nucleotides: TGCAGCGTCTCGGACAGGGGCGGTTACGAGCAGTACTTC.

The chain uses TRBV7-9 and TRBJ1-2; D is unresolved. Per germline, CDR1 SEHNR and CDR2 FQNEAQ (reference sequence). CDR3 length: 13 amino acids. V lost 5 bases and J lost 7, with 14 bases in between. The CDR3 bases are TGTGCCAGCAGCCCCCGGGCAGTTTTTGGCTACACCTTC. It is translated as CASSPRAVFGYTF.

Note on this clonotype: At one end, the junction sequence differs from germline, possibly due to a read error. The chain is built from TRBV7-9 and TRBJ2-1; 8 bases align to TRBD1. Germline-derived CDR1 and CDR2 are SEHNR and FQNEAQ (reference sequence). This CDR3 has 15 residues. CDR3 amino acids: CASILPGQVYNELFF. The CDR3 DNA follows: TGTGCCAGCATCCTGCCGGGACAGGTATACAATGAGCTGTTCTTC. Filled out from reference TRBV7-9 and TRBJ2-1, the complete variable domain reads DTGVSQNPRHKITKRGQNVTFRCDPISEHNRLYWYRQTLGQGPEFLTYFQNEAQLEKSRLLSDRFSAERPKGSFSTLEIQRTEQGDSAMYLCASILPGQVYNELFFGPGTRLTVL.